This T cell receptor (beta chain) was recovered during a study of blood T cell repertoires in COVID-19. Overall study context: COVID-19 samples collected from the United States, Italy and Spain covered acute and convalescent phases. In each case, the material was cDNA or gDNA derived from T cells, B-cell-depleted T cells, or PBMCs.

Authors' analysis steps: Amplification with reference gene primers provided the estimates of nucleated cell counts. Profiling relied on immunoSEQ multiplex PCR, and the TCRdb table lists in-frame clones only, not all of them. V, J and clone size are those of that table, while D and trimming were read from the DNA. The sample contains about 200,000 clones, about 88% of which appear only once. V was shortened by 4 bases and J by 4 bases, with 17 bases between the two germline ends. CDR3 length: 15 amino acids. Germline V lookup: CDR1 SGHTS, CDR2 YDEGEE. The sequencing input was peripheral blood. V usage is TRBV5-8 and J usage is TRBJ2-5, with D perhaps matching TRBD1 (5 bases). The receptor comes from a man in his 60s with acute or convalescent COVID-19. The CDR3 DNA reads as TGTGCCAGCAGCCCCGCAGGGTTCTGGCGAGAGACCCAGTACTTC. Translation gives CASSPAGFWRETQYF.